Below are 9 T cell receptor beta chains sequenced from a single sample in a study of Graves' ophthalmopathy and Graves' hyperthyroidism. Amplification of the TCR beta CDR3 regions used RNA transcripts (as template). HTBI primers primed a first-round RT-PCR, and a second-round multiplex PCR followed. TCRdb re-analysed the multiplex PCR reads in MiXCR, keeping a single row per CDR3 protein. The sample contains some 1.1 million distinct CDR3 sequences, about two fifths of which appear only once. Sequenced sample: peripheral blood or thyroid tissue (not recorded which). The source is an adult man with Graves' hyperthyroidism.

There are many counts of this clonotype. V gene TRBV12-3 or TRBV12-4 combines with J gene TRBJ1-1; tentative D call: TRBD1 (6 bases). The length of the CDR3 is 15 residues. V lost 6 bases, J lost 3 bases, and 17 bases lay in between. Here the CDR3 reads CASSQIKQGYTEAFF. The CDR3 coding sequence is TGTGCCAGCAGCCAAATTAAACAGGGATACACTGAAGCTTTCTTT.

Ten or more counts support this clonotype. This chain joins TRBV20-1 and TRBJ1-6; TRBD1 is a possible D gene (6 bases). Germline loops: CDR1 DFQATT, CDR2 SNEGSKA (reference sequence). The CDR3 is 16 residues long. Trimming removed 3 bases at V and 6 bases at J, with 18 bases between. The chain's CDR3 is CSASQWGGRANSPLHF. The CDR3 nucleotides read TGCAGTGCTAGTCAGTGGGGGGGCAGGGCTAATTCACCCCTCCACTTT.

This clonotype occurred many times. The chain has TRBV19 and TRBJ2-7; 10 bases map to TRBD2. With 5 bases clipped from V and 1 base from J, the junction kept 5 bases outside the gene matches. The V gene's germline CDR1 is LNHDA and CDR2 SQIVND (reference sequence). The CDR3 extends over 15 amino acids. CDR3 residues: CASSGGLAESYEQYF. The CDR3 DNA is TGTGCCAGTAGTGGCGGACTAGCGGAATCCTACGAGCAGTACTTC. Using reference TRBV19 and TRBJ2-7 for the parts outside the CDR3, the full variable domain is DGGITQSPKYLFRKEGQNVTLSCEQNLNHDAMYWYRQDPGQGLRLIYYSQIVNDFQKGDIAEGYSVSREKKESFPLTVTSAQKNPTAFYLCASSGGLAESYEQYFGPGTRLTVT.

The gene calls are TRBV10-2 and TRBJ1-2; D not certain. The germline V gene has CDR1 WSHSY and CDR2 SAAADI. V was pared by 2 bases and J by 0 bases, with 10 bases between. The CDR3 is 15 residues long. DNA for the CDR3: TGCGCCAGCAGTGAGCCGGCAAGTCCTAACTATGGCTACACCTTC. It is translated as CASSEPASPNYGYTF.

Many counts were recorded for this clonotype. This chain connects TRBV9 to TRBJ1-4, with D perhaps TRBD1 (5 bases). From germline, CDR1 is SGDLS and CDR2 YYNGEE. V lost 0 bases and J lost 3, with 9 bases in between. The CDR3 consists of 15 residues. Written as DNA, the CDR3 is TGTGCCAGCAGCGTAGCTTGGGGCCCTAATGAAAAACTGTTTTTT. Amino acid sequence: CASSVAWGPNEKLFF.

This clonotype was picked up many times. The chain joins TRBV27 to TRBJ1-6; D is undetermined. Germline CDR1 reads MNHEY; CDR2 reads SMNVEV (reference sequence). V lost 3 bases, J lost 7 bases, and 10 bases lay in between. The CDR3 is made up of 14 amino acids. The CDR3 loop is CASSFGSKNSPLHF. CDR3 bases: TGTGCCAGCAGTTTCGGCAGCAAGAATTCACCCCTCCACTTT.

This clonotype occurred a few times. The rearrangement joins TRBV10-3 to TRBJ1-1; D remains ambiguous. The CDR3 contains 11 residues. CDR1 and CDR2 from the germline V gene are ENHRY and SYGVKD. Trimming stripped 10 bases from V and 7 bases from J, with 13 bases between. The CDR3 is CATGSGIEAFF. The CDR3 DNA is TGTGCCACCGGTTCGGGGATTGAAGCTTTCTTT.

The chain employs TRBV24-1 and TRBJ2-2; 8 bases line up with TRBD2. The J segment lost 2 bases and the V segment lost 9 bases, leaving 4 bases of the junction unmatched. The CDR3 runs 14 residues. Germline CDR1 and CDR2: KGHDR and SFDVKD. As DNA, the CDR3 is TGTGCCACCCAGACTAGCGTCAACACCGGGGAGCTGTTTTTT. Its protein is CATQTSVNTGELFF.

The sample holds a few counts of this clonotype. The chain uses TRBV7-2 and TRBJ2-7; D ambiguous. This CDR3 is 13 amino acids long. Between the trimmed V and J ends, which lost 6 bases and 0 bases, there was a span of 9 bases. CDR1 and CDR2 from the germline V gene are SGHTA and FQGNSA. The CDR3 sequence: CASRPLLSYEQYF. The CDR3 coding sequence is TGTGCCAGCAGGCCCCTTCTCTCCTACGAGCAGTACTTC.